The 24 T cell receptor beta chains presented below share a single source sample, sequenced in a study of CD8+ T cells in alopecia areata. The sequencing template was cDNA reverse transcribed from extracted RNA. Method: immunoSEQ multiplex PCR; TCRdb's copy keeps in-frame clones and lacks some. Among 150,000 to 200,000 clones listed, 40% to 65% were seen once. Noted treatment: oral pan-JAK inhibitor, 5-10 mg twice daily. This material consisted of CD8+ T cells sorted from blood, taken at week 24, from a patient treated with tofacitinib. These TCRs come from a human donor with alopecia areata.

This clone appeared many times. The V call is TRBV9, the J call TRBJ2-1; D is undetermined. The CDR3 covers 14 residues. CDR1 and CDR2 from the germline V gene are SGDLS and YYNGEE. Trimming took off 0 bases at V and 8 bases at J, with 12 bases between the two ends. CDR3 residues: CASSVALRSHEQFF. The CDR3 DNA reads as TGTGCCAGCAGCGTAGCTCTCCGGTCGCATGAGCAGTTCTTC.

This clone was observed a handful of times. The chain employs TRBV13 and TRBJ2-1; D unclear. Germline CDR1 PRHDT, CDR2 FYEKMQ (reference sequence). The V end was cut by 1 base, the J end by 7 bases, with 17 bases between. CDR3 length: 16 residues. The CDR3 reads CASSLEPSPALNEQFF. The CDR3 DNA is TGTGCCAGCAGCTTAGAGCCATCACCGGCCCTAAATGAGCAGTTCTTC.

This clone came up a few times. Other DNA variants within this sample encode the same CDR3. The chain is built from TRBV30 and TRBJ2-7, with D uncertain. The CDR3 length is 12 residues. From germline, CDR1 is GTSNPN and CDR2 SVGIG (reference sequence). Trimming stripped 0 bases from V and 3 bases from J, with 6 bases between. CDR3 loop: CAWSVAGYEQYF. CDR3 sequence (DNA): TGTGCCTGGAGTGTAGCAGGCTACGAGCAGTACTTC.

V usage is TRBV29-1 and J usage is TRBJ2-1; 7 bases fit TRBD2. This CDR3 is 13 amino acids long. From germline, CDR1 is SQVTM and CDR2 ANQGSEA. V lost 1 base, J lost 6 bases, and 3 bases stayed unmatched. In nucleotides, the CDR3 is TGCAGCGTTGAAGGGGGACTATCCAATGAGCAGTTCTTC. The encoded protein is CSVEGGLSNEQFF.

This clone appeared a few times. The CDR3 sequence: CASSQVISERAFF. The CDR3 coding sequence is TGCGCCAGCAGCCAAGTAATTTCTGAGAGAGCTTTCTTT. The chain recombines TRBV4-3 with TRBJ1-1; no definite D call. Per the germline V gene, CDR1 is LGHNA and CDR2 is YSLEER. The CDR3 length is 13 residues. Trimming shortened V by 1 base and J by 10 bases, and 13 bases separated the two germline ends.

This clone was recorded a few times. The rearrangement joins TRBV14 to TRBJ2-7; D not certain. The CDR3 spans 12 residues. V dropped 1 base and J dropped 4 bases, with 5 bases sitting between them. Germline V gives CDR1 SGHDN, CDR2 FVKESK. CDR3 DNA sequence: TGTGCCAGCAGCCAAGTTATTTACGAGCAGTACTTC. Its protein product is CASSQVIYEQYF.

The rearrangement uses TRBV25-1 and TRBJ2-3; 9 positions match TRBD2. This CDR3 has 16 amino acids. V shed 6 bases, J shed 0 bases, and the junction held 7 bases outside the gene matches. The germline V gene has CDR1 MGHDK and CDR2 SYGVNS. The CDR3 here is CASSHSGGMSTDTQYF. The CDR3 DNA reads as TGTGCCAGCAGCCATAGCGGGGGAATGAGCACAGATACGCAGTATTTT.

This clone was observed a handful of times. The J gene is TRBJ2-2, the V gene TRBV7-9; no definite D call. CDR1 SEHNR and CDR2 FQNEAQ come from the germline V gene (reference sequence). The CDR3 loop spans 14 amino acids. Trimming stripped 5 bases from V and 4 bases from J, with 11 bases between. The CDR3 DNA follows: TGTGCCAGCAGCGACTCGACGGTCACCGGGGAGCTGTTTTTT. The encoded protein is CASSDSTVTGELFF. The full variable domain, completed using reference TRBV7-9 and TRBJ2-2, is DTGVSQNPRHKITKRGQNVTFRCDPISEHNRLYWYRQTLGQGPEFLTYFQNEAQLEKSRLLSDRFSAERPKGSFSTLEIQRTEQGDSAMYLCASSDSTVTGELFFGEGSRLTVL.

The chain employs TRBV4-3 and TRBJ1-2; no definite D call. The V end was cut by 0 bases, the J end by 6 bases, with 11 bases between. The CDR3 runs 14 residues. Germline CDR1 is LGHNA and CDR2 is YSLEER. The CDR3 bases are TGCGCCAGCAGCCAAGAAACAGCTTCCAATGGCTACACCTTC. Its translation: CASSQETASNGYTF.

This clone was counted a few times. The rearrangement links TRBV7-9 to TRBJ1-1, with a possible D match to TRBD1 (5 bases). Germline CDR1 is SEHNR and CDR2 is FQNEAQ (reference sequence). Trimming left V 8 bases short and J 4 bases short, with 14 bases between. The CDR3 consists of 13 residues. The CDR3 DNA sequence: TGTGCCAGCGACCGGGGACCGGGCACTGAAGCTTTCTTT. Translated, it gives CASDRGPGTEAFF. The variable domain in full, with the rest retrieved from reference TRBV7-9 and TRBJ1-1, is DTGVSQNPRHKITKRGQNVTFRCDPISEHNRLYWYRQTLGQGPEFLTYFQNEAQLEKSRLLSDRFSAERPKGSFSTLEIQRTEQGDSAMYLCASDRGPGTEAFFGQGTRLTVV.

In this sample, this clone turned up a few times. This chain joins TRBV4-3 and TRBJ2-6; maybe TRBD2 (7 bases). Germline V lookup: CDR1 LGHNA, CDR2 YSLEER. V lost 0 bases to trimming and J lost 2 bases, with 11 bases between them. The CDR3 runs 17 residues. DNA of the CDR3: TGCGCCAGCAGCCAAGATGGGGGGGCGGCTGGGGCCAACGTCCTGACTTTC. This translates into CASSQDGGAAGANVLTF.

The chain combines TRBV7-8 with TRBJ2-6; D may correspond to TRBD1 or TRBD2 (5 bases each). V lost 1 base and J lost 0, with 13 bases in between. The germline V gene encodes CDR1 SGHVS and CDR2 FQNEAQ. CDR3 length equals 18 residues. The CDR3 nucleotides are TGTGCCAGCAGCTTAGTAGGCTCGGGGCACTCTGGGGCCAACGTCCTGACTTTC. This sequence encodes CASSLVGSGHSGANVLTF. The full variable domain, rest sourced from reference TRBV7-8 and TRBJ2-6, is GAGVSQSPRYKVAKRGQDVALRCDPISGHVSLFWYQQALGQGPEFLTYFQNEAQLDKSGLPSDRFFAERPEGSVSTLKIQRTQQEDSAVYLCASSLVGSGHSGANVLTFGAGSRLTVL.

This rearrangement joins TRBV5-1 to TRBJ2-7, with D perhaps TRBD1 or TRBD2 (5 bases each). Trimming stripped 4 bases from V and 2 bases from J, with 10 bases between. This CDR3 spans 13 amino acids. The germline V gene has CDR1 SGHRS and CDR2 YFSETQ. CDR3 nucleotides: TGCGCCAGCAGCGGGGGACGAACCTACGAGCAGTACTTC. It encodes CASSGGRTYEQYF.

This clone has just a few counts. As DNA, the CDR3 is TGCGCCAGCAGCGAGAGCAATGAGCAGTTCTTC. It specifies CASSESNEQFF. J is TRBJ2-1 and V is TRBV10-2; D gene unclear. This CDR3 is 11 amino acids long. V was shortened by 6 bases and J by 6 bases, with 6 bases between the two germline ends. The germline gives CDR1 WSHSY, CDR2 SAAADI.

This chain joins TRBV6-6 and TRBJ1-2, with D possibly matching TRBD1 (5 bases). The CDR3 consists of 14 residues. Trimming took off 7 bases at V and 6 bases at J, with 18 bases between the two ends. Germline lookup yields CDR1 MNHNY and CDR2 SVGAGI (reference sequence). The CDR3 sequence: CASTFRGGTDGYTF. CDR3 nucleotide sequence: TGTGCCAGCACCTTCCGGGGGGGTACTGATGGCTACACCTTC.

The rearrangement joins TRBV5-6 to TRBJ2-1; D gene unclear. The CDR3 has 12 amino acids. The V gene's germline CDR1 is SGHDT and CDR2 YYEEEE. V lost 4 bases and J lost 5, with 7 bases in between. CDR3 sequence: CASSQFNNEQFF. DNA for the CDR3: TGTGCCAGCAGCCAATTTAACAATGAGCAGTTCTTC.

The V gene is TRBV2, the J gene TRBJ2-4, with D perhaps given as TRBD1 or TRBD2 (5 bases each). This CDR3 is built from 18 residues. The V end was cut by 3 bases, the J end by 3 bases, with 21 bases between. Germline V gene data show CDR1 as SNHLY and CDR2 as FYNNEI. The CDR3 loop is CASSEFRGVSLVKNIQYF. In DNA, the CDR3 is TGTGCCAGCAGTGAGTTTAGGGGAGTCTCTCTAGTCAAAAACATTCAGTACTTC.

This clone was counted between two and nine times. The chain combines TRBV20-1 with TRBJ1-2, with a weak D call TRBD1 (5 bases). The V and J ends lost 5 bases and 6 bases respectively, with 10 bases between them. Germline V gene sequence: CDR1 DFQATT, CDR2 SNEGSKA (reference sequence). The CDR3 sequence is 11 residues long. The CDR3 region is CSAQVTDGYTF. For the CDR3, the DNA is TGCAGTGCTCAAGTGACAGATGGCTACACCTTC.

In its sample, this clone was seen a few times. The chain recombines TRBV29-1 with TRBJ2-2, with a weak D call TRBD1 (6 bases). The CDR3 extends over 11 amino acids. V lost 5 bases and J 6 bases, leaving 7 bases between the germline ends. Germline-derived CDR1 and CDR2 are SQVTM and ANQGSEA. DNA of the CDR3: TGCAGCGTTCCAGGGGCCGGGGAGCTGTTTTTT. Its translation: CSVPGAGELFF.

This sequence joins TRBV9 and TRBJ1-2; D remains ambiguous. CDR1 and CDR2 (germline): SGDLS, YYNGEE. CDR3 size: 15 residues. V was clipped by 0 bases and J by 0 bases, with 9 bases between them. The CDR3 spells CASSVGAAANYGYTF. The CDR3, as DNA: TGTGCCAGCAGCGTAGGGGCAGCTGCTAACTATGGCTACACCTTC.

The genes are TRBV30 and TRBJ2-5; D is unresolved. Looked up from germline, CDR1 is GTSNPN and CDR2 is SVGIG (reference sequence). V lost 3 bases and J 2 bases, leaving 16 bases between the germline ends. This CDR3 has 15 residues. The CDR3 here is CAWRTSKWLQETQYF. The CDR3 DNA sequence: TGTGCCTGGAGAACCTCCAAGTGGTTACAAGAGACCCAGTACTTC. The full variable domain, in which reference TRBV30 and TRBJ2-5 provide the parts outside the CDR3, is SQTIHQWPATLVQPVGSPLSLECTVEGTSNPNLYWYRQAAGRGLQLLFYSVGIGQISSEVPQNLSASRPQDRQFILSSKKLLLSDSGFYLCAWRTSKWLQETQYFGPGTRLLVL.

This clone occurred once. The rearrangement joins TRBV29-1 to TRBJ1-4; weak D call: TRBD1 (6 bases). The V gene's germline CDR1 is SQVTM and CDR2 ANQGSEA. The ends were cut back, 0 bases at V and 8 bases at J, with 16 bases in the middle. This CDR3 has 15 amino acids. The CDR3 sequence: CSVEDTGGGGEKLFF. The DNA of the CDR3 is TGCAGCGTTGAAGATACCGGGGGCGGTGGGGAAAAACTGTTTTTT.

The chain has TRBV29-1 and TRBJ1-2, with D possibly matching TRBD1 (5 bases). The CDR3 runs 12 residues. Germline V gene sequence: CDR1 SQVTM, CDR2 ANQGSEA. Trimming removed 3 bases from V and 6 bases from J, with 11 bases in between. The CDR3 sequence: CSVDGTYHGYTF. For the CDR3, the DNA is TGCAGCGTTGACGGGACTTACCATGGCTACACCTTC. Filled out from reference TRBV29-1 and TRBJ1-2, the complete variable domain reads SAVISQKPSRDICQRGTSLTIQCQVDSQVTMMFWYRQQPGQSLTLIATANQGSEATYESGFVIDKFPISRPNLTFSTLTVSNMSPEDSSIYLCSVDGTYHGYTFGSGTRLTVV.

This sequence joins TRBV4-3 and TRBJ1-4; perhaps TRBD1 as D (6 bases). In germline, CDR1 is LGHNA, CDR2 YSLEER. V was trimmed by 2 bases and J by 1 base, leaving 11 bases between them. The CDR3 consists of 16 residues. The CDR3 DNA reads TGCGCCAGCAGCCAACAGGGGCGGATAACTAATGAAAAACTGTTTTTT. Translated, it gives CASSQQGRITNEKLFF.